The present T cell receptor beta chain was sequenced within a study of shared clonotypes between healthy human individuals. Broader study findings: Though the depth was large, rarefaction showed that sorted-subset sequencing was incomplete. Naive CD4 clonotypes overlapped across a handful of donors at 4.5% to 5.5%.

TCRdb's table, derived via immunoSEQ multiplex PCR, lists solely in-frame clones and lacks some. The sample holds roughly 660,000 clones, 90% seen once. Regarding this clone: The antigen remains undetermined.

Donors included only healthy HIV-negative adults lacking recent acute infections or vaccinations. CD45RO+ cells joined CCR7-negative CD45RA+ TemRA cells to form CD8 memory. This receptor was obtained from a young man in good health. Some clones in this sample may be carry-over from other donors' samples. Sequencing was carried out using memory CD8+ T cells from PBMCs. As to subset: CD45RO+ cells pooled with CCR7-negative TemRA cells.

The DNA of the CDR3 is TGTGCCAGCAGTCCCCTCATTGAGCTAGAGAACACTGAAGCTTTCTTT. It codes for CASSPLIELENTEAFF. The V and J genes are TRBV27 and TRBJ1-1, with D unresolved. Looked up from germline, CDR1 is MNHEY and CDR2 is SMNVEV (reference sequence). Trimming shortened V by 5 bases and J by 1 base, and 17 bases separated the two germline ends. This CDR3 spans 16 amino acids.